This T cell receptor (beta chain) stems from a study of blood T cell repertoires in COVID-19. The data were produced by immunoSEQ multiplex PCR, yet TCRdb's version contains in-frame clones alone and is incomplete. The top ten clones hold approximately 3% of a sample with fewer than 200,000 clones, 80% to 85% of them seen once. The CDR3 sequence is 14 residues long. V dropped 5 bases and J dropped 5 bases, with 16 bases sitting between them. Per the germline V gene, CDR1 is SGHNT and CDR2 is YENEEA. Cohorts were based on clinical histories the participants reported. This clone has only one observation.

This clonotype was sampled from a young woman who had been exposed to COVID-19. The chain employs TRBV11-3 and TRBJ2-7, with a possible D match to TRBD2 (6 bases). The sequenced material came from PBMCs or T cells enriched from blood (not recorded which). The CDR3 loop is CASSPGGAWHEQYF. CDR3 nucleotides: TGTGCCAGCAGCCCAGGCGGGGCGTGGCACGAGCAGTACTTC.